This T cell receptor (beta chain) appears in the sequencing data of a study of chemoradiotherapy in HPV16-positive cancers. Libraries were prepared by immunoSEQ multiplex PCR; TCRdb keeps only in-frame clonotypes and omits some of them. Of some 14,000 clones in the sample, roughly nine tenths were seen once. V was trimmed by 1 base and J by 5 bases, leaving 5 bases between them. Germline loops: CDR1 DFQATT, CDR2 SNEGSKA (reference sequence). CDR3 size: 11 residues. The V call is TRBV20-1, the J call TRBJ1-2, with D unclear. Sequenced material: tumor tissue, taken from a patient who underwent chemoradiotherapy. This TCR derives from a human donor with HPV-associated anogenital cancer. The CDR3 nucleotides read TGCAGTGCTAGAGGAGTATATGGCTACACCTTC. Amino acid sequence: CSARGVYGYTF.